This T cell receptor beta chain was sequenced during a study of type 1 regulatory T cells. Study at large: This in vitro CD4 product, T-allo10, is enriched for Tr1 cells and alloantigen-specific. Study-wide findings and caveats: Compared with non-Tr1 cells, Tr1 cells showed a narrower TCR repertoire.

The length of the CDR3 is 13 residues. The trim removed 7 bases at V and 4 bases at J, leaving 3 bases unmatched. Germline CDR1 DFQATT, CDR2 SNEGSKA (reference sequence). Points on this clonotype: The antigen is unknown.

One entry per CDR3 protein, called by TCRdb with MiXCR from the reads. The table includes roughly 65,000 distinct CDR3 sequences, roughly half detected once. The source material was cultured non-Tr1 T cells, either the whole culture or a sorted T cell fraction (not recorded which). This sequence originates from a human donor in good health. V usage is TRBV20-1 and J usage is TRBJ2-3, with 12 bases fitting TRBD2. DNA for the CDR3: TGCAGTGTACCTAGCGGGGGGGCAGATACGCAGTATTTT. Its protein product is CSVPSGGADTQYF.